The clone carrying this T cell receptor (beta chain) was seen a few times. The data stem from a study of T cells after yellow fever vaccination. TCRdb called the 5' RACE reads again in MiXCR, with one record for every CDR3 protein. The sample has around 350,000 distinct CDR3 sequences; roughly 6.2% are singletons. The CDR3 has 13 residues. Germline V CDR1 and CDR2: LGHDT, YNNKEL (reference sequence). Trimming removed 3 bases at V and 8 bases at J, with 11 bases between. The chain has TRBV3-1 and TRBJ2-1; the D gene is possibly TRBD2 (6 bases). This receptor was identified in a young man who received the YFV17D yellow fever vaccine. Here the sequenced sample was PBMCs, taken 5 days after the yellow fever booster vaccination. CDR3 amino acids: CASSHPGGYEQFF. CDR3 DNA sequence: TGTGCCAGCAGCCACCCTGGGGGGTATGAGCAGTTCTTC.